Listed below are T cell receptor beta chains from one sample, sequenced in a study of T cells in Graves' hyperthyroidism and ophthalmopathy. Using its own MiXCR run on the multiplex PCR reads, TCRdb lists one record per CDR3 protein. Of around 600,000 distinct CDR3 sequences detected, approximately 14% appear once; the ten largest clones hold about 12%. Sequencing was carried out using blood. Receptors originate from a woman aged 45-59 years with Graves' ophthalmopathy. Both conserved end residues are part of each CDR3. D genes are given only for firm matches. Where a row states a size, it is once, few, many or the class of an expanded clone; other rows omit it.

clone_size d_call j_call v_call cdr3_aa cdr3_nt
many TRBD1 TRBJ2-2 TRBV11-1 CASSLEVGGEELFF TGTGCCAGCAGCTTAGAAGTAGGGGGCGAGGAGCTGTTTTTT
few - TRBJ1-2 TRBV7-2 CASSLGQPSGGYTF TGTGCCAGCAGCTTAGGTCAGCCCTCCGGTGGCTACACCTTC
- - TRBJ2-1 TRBV4-1 CASSQKDGQGGNEQFF TGCGCCAGCAGCCAAAAGGATGGGCAGGGTGGCAATGAGCAGTTCTTC
many - TRBJ2-7 TRBV12-3/TRBV12-4 CASTLTLTIQSSEQYF TGTGCCAGCACCCTTACTCTGACTATACAGTCGTCCGAGCAGTACTTC
many - TRBJ2-7 TRBV6-1 CASGRGSTYEQYF TGTGCCAGCGGTAGGGGCTCCACCTACGAGCAGTACTTC
- - TRBJ2-5 TRBV4-1 CASSQGILETQYF TGCGCCAGCAGCCAAGGTATCTTGGAGACCCAGTACTTC
many - TRBJ2-7 TRBV15 CATSRVVSAEQYF TGTGCCACCAGCAGAGTAGTCAGTGCCGAGCAGTACTTC
many TRBD2 TRBJ2-1 TRBV12-3/TRBV12-4 CASRPPGLLSSYNEQFF TGTGCCAGCAGGCCACCGGGACTACTTAGCTCCTACAATGAGCAGTTCTTC
few - TRBJ2-3 TRBV30 CAWSSGGPSPDTQYF TGTGCCTGGAGCTCTGGGGGACCCTCCCCAGATACGCAGTATTTT
many TRBD1 TRBJ2-7 TRBV28 CGSGTGGARVHEQYF TGTGGATCCGGGACAGGGGGCGCCCGGGTCCACGAGCAGTACTTC
few - TRBJ2-3 TRBV20-1 CSARDLGGEDTQYF TGCAGTGCTAGAGATCTAGGGGGAGAAGATACGCAGTATTTT
few - TRBJ1-1 TRBV28 CASIHRIKFEAFF TGTGCCAGCATACACAGGATTAAGTTTGAAGCTTTCTTT
many - TRBJ2-5 TRBV20-1 CSASDNSETQYF TGCAGTGCTAGTGACAATTCGGAGACCCAGTACTTC
- - TRBJ2-5 TRBV12-3/TRBV12-4 CAISPIIGRRRGTQYF TGTGCCATCAGCCCGATTATAGGACGGAGGCGGGGGACCCAGTACTTC
- TRBD1 TRBJ2-6 TRBV27 CASKRTGATGANVLTF TGTGCCAGCAAACGGACAGGGGCTACTGGGGCCAACGTCCTGACTTTC
few TRBD2 TRBJ2-5 TRBV5-1 CASCRTSGDQETQYF TGCGCCAGCTGTCGGACTAGCGGGGACCAAGAGACCCAGTACTTC
few - TRBJ1-6 TRBV7-2 CASSLEMLSSYNSPLHF TGTGCCAGCAGCTTAGAGATGTTGAGCTCCTATAATTCACCCCTCCACTTT
many - TRBJ1-1 TRBV4-2 CASSQEGGIMNTEAFF TGTGCCAGCAGCCAAGAGGGGGGCATCATGAACACTGAAGCTTTCTTT
few - TRBJ2-5 TRBV24-1 CATSEGGAGETQYF TGTGCCACCAGTGAGGGGGGCGCCGGAGAGACCCAGTACTTC
many TRBD1 TRBJ1-5 TRBV2 CASRGQEFNQPQHF TGTGCCAGCAGGGGACAGGAGTTCAATCAGCCCCAGCATTTT
- - TRBJ2-2 TRBV6-2/TRBV6-3 CASSYTRVGTGELFF TGTGCCAGCAGTTACACCAGGGTCGGCACCGGGGAGCTGTTTTTT
- - TRBJ2-7 TRBV6-5 CASSYASVAYEQYF TGTGCCAGCAGTTACGCCAGTGTAGCCTACGAGCAGTACTTC